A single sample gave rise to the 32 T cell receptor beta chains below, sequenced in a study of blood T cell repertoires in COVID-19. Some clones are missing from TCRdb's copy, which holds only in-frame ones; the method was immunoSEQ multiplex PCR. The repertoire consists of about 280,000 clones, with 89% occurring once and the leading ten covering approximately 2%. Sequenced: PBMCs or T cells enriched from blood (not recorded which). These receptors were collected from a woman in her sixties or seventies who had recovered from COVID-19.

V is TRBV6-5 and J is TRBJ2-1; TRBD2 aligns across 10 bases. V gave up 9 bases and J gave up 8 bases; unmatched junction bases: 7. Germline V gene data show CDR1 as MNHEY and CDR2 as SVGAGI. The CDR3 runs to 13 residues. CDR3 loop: CASVAGGRHEQFF. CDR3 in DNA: TGTGCCAGTGTAGCGGGGGGCAGACATGAGCAGTTCTTC.

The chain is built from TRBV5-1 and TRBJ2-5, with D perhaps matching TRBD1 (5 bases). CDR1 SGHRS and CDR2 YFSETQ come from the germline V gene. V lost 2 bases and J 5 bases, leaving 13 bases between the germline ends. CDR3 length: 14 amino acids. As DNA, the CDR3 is TGCGCCAGCAGCTTCGGTCAGGGATTGGAGACCCAGTACTTC. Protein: CASSFGQGLETQYF.

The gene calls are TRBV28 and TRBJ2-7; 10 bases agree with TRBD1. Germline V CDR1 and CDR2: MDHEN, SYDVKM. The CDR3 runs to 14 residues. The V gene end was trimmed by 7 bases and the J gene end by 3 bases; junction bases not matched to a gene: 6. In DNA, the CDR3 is TGTGCCAGCATCTCCGGGACAGGGGTCTACGAGCAGTACTTC. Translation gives CASISGTGVYEQYF. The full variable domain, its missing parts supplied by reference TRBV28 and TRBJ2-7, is DVKVTQSSRYLVKRTGEKVFLECVQDMDHENMFWYRQDPGLGLRLIYFSYDVKMKEKGDIPEGYSVSREKKERFSLILESASTNQTSMYLCASISGTGVYEQYFGPGTRLTVT.

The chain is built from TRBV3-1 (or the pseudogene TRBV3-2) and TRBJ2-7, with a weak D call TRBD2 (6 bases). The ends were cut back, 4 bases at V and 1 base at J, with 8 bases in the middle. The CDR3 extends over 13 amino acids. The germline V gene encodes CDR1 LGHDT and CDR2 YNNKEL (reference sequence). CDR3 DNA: TGTGCCAGCAGCCTTCGGGAGTCCTACGAGCAGTACTTC. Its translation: CASSLRESYEQYF.

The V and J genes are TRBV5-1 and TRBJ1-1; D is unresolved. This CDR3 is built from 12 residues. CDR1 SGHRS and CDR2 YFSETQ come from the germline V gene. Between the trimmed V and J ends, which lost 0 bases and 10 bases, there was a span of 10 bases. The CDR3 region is CASSLAGEGAFF. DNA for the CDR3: TGCGCCAGCAGCTTGGCCGGGGAGGGAGCTTTCTTT.

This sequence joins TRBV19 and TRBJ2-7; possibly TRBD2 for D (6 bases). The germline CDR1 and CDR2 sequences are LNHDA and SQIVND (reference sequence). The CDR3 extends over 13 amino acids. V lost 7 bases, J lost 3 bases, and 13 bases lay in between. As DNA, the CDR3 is TGTGCCAGTAAAAGTGCTAGCGACTACGAGCAGTACTTC. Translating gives CASKSASDYEQYF.

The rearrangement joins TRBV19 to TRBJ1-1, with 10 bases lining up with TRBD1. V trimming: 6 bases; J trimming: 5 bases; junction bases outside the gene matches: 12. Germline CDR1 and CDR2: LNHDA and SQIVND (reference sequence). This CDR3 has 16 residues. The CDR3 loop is CASRAPRQGAGTEAFF. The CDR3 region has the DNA TGTGCCAGTAGAGCTCCGCGACAGGGGGCCGGGACTGAAGCTTTCTTT.

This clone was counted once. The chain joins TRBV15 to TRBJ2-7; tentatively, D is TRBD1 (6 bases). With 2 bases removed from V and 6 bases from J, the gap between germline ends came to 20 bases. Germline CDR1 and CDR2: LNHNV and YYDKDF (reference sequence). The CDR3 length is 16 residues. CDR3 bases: TGTGCCACCAGCAGACTTGATGGGGGCAACAGGGTCGAGCAGTACTTC. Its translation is CATSRLDGGNRVEQYF.

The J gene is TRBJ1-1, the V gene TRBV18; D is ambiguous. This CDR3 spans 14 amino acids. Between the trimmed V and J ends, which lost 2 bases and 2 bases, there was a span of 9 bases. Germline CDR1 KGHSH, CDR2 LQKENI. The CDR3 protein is CASSPGGLNTEAFF. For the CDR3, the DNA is TGTGCCAGCTCACCAGGAGGGCTCAACACTGAAGCTTTCTTT. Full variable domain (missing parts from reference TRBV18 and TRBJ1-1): NAGVMQNPRHLVRRRGQEARLRCSPMKGHSHVYWYRQLPEEGLKFMVYLQKENIIDESGMPKERFSAEFPKEGPSILRIQQVVRGDSAAYFCASSPGGLNTEAFFGQGTRLTVV.

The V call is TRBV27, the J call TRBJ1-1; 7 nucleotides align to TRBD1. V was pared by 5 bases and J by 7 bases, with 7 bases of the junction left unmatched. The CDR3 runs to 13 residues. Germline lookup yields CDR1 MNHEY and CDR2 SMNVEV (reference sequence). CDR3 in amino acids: CASSLQGLGEAFF. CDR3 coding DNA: TGTGCCAGCAGTCTACAGGGGTTAGGTGAAGCTTTCTTT.

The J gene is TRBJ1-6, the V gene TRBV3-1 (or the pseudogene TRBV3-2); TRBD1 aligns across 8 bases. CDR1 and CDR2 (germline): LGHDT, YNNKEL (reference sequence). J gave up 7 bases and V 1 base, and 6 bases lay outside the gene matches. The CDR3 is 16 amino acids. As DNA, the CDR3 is TGTGCCAGCAGCCAAGTGGGACAGGCAGGCAATTCACCCCTCCACTTT. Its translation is CASSQVGQAGNSPLHF.

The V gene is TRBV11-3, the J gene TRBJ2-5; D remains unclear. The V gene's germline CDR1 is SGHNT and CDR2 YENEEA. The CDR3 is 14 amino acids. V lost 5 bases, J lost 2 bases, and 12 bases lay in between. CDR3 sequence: CASSPIAEQETQYF. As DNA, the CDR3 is TGTGCCAGCAGCCCGATCGCGGAGCAAGAGACCCAGTACTTC.

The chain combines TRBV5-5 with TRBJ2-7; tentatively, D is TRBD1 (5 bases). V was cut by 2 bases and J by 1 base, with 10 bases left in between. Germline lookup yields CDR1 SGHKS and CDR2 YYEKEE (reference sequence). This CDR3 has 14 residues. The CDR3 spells CASSFSGRSYEQYF. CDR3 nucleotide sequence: TGTGCCAGCAGCTTTTCAGGGCGTTCCTACGAGCAGTACTTC.

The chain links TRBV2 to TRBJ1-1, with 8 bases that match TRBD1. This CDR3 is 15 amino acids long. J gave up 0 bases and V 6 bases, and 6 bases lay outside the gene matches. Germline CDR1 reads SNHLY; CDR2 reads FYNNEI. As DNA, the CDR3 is TGTGCCAGCAGGGACAGGGCGACTTTGAACACTGAAGCTTTCTTT. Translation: CASRDRATLNTEAFF.

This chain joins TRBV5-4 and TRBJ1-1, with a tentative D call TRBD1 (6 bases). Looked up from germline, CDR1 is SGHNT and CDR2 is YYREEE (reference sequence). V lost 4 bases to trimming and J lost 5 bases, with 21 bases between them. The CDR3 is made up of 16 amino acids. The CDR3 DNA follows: TGTGCCAGCAGCCTCAAAAGGGGGGGGCAGAGGACTGAAGCTTTCTTT. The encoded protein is CASSLKRGGQRTEAFF.

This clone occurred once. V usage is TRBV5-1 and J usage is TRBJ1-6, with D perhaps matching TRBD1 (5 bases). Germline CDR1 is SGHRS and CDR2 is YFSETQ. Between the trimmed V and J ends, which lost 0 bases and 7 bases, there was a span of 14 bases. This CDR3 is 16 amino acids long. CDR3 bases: TGCGCCAGCAGCTTGGCCTTAGGAGGGGCGAATTCACCCCTCCACTTT. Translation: CASSLALGGANSPLHF.

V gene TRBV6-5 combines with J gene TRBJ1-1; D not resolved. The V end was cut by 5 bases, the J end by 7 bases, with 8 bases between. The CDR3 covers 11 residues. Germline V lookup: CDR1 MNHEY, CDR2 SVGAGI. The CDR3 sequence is CASSLRYEAFF. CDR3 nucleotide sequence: TGTGCCAGCAGTCTAAGATATGAAGCTTTCTTT.

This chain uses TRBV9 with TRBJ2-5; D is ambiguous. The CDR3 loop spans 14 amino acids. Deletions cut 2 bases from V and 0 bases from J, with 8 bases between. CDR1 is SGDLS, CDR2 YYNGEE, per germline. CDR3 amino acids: CASSVDDNQETQYF. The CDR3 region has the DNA TGTGCCAGCAGCGTTGACGACAACCAAGAGACCCAGTACTTC.

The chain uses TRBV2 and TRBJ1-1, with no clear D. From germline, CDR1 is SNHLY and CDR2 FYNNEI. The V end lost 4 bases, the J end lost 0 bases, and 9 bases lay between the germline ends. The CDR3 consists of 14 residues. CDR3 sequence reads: CASSAEGVNTEAFF. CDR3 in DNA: TGTGCCAGCAGTGCGGAAGGAGTGAACACTGAAGCTTTCTTT.

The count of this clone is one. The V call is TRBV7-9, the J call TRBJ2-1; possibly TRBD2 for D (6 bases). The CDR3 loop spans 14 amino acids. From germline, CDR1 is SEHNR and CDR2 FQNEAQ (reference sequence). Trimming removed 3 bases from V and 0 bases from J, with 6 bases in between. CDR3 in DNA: TGTGCCAGCAGCTTGCGGGACTCCTACAATGAGCAGTTCTTC. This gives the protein CASSLRDSYNEQFF.

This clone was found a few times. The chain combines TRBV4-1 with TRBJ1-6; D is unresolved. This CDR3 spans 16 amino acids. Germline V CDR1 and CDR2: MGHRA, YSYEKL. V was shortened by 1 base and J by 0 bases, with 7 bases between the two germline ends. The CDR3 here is CASSQGTSSYNSPLHF. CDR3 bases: TGCGCCAGCAGCCAAGGAACGAGCTCCTATAATTCACCCCTCCACTTT.

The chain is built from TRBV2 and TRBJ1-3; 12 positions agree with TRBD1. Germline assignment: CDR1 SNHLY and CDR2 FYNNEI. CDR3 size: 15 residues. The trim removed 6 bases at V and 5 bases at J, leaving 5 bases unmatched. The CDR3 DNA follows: TGTGCCAGCAGCGAGGGGACAGGGGGCCGAAACACCATATATTTT. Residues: CASSEGTGGRNTIYF.

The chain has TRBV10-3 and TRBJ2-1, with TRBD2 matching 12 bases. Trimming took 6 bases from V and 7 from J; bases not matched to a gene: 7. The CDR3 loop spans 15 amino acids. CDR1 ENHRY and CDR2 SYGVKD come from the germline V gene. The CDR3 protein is CAIRTTSGGSNEQFF. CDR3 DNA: TGTGCCATCAGGACGACTAGCGGGGGATCTAATGAGCAGTTCTTC.

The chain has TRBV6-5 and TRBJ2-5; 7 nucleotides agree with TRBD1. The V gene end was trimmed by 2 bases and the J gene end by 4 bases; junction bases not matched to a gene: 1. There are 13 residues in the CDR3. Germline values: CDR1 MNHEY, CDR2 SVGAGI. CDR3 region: CASSYRDRETQYF. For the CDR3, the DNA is TGTGCCAGCAGTTACCGGGACAGAGAGACCCAGTACTTC.

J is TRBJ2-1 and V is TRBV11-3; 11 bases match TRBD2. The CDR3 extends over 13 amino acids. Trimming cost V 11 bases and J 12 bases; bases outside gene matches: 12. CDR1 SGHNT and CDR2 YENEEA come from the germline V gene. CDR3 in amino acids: CASADSGRAGQFF. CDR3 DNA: TGTGCCTCAGCTGATAGCGGGAGGGCCGGGCAGTTCTTC.

For the CDR3, the DNA is TGTGCCAGCAGCTTGACAGGACCCACCGGGGAGCTGTTTTTT. Protein: CASSLTGPTGELFF. The gene calls are TRBV7-3 and TRBJ2-2; tentatively, D is TRBD1 (6 bases). Per germline, CDR1 SGHTA and CDR2 FQGTGA. This CDR3 is built from 14 residues. V gave up 3 bases and J gave up 4 bases, with 9 bases separating them.

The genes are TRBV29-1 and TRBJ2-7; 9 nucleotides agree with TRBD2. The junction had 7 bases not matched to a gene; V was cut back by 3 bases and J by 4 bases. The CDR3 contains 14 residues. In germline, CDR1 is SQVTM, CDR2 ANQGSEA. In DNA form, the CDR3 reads TGCAGCGTTGAGGGACTAGCTGTAGAGTACGAGCAGTACTTC. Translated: CSVEGLAVEYEQYF.

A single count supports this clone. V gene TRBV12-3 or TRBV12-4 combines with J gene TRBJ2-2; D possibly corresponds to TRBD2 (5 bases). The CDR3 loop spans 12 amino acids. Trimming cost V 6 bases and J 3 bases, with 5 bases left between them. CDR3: CASRRDTGELFF. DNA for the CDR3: TGTGCCAGCAGGAGGGACACCGGGGAGCTGTTTTTT.

CDR3 sequence: CASSTGTRNEQFF. The CDR3, as DNA: TGTGCCAGCAGCACCGGGACAAGGAATGAGCAGTTCTTC. The chain has TRBV11-2 and TRBJ2-1; possibly TRBD1 for D (6 bases). V lost 5 bases and J 7 bases, leaving 12 bases between the germline ends. The CDR3 is 13 residues long. The germline CDR1 and CDR2 sequences are SGHAT and FQNNGV.

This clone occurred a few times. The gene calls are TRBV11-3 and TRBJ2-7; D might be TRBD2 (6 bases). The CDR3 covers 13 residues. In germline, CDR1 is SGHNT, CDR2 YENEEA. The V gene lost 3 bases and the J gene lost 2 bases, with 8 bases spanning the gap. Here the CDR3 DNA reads TGTGCCAGCAGCTTGGAGGGCCCCTACGAGCAGTACTTC. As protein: CASSLEGPYEQYF. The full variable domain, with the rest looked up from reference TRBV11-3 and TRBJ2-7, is EAGVVQSPRYKIIEKKQPVAFWCNPISGHNTLYWYLQNLGQGPELLIRYENEEAVDDSQLPKDRFSAERLKGVDSTLKIQPAELGDSAVYLCASSLEGPYEQYFGPGTRLTVT.

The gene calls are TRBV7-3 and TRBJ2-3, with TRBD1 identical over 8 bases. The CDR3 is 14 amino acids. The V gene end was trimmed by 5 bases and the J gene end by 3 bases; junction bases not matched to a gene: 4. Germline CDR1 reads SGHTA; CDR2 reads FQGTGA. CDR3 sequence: CASSPGGLTDTQYF. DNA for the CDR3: TGTGCCAGCAGCCCAGGGGGCTTGACAGATACGCAGTATTTT. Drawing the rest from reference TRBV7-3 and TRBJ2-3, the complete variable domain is GAGVSQTPSNKVTEKGKYVELRCDPISGHTALYWYRQSLGQGPEFLIYFQGTGAADDSGLPNDRFFAVRPEGSVSTLKIQRTERGDSAVYLCASSPGGLTDTQYFGPGTRLTVL.

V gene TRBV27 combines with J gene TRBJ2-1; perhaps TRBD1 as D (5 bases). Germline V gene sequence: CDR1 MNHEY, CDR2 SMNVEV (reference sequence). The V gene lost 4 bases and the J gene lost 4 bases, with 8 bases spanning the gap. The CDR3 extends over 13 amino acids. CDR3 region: CASSSTEYNEQFF. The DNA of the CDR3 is TGTGCCAGCAGTTCGACAGAATACAATGAGCAGTTCTTC.